This TCR beta chain was obtained from a study of blood T cells in healthy people across ages. Trimming removed 7 bases from V and 7 bases from J, with 13 bases in between. The CDR3 has 13 amino acids. The germline CDR1 and CDR2 sequences are SGHTA and FQGNSA. Primers used in a second PCR of roughly 7 to 12 cycles were a sample-barcoded 5' primer and a J-beta primer mix. Each TCR beta cDNA got a 12-nucleotide random molecular identifier. MiXCR, run by TCRdb on the 5' RACE reads, gives a single entry per CDR3 protein. The data hold 550,000 to 700,000 distinct CDR3 sequences, with roughly a quarter observed a single time. Study-level points and caveats: Roughly linear age-related decline in beta diversity appeared, significant by age roughly 40.

At least 6.5 million PBMCs were isolated per sample. Concerning this clonotype: Its antigen is undetermined.

The V call is TRBV7-2, the J call TRBJ1-4; D gene unclear. This clonotype was sampled from a woman aged 65 to 85 in good health. Material: blood. As DNA, the CDR3 is TGTGCCAGCATAAGGGCGCCTGGTGAAAAACTGTTTTTT. It translates to CASIRAPGEKLFF.